This TCR beta chain was recovered during a study of blood T cell repertoires in COVID-19. Turning to the study itself: PBMCs, B-cell-depleted T cells, or T cells provided the cDNA or gDNA that made up the material.

Clones were sequenced by immunoSEQ multiplex PCR, and TCRdb holds only the in-frame ones, with some missing. The sample consists of some 94,000 clones, less than 90% of them appearing once. This clone was seen just once. The sample holds other DNA sequences that translate to the same CDR3. The source is a man in his 70s with active or convalescent COVID-19. The sequencing input was peripheral blood.

CDR3 amino acids: CASSLGTLYGYTF. In DNA form, the CDR3 reads TGTGCCAGCAGCTTAGGGACATTGTATGGCTACACCTTC. V and J are TRBV7-9 and TRBJ1-2, with D possibly TRBD1 on 5 matching bases. Trimming left V 1 base short and J 5 bases short, with 8 bases between. Germline lookup yields CDR1 SEHNR and CDR2 FQNEAQ (reference sequence). This CDR3 is 13 amino acids long.